Sequencing of this T cell receptor beta chain was carried out in a study of T cell responses to AZD1222 COVID-19 vaccine. Study results and caveats: After two AZD1222 doses, spike-specific TCR breadth and depth rose versus day 0. Donors in the cohort were predominantly white British and more often female, and clonal diversity was possibly underestimated. With dominance at 160-218 and 743-854, vaccine-associated CD4 TCRs spanned spike. Regions left unmutated in variants are reportedly the target of nearly half of spike-specific TCRs.

This clone was seen only once. Its antigen is unknown. Profiling relied on immunoSEQ multiplex PCR, and the TCRdb table lists in-frame clones only, not all of them. The sample records about 93,000 clones, 80% to 90% being singletons. Germline values: CDR1 PRHDT, CDR2 FYEKMQ (reference sequence). The V segment lost 2 bases and the J segment 6 bases; nucleotides outside the gene matches: 7. CDR3 size: 14 residues. Material: peripheral blood, obtained 28 days after the second AZD1222 dose. The TCR originated in an adult who received the AZD1222 COVID-19 vaccine. The J gene is TRBJ2-7, the V gene TRBV13; TRBD1 matches 7 bases. In nucleotides, the CDR3 is TGTGCCAGCAGCTTAATAGGGGGCCAGGGCGAGCAGTACTTC. It encodes CASSLIGGQGEQYF. Full variable domain (missing parts from reference TRBV13 and TRBJ2-7): AAGVIQSPRHLIKEKRETATLKCYPIPRHDTVYWYQQGPGQDPQFLISFYEKMQSDKGSIPDRFSAQQFSDYHSELNMSSLELGDSALYFCASSLIGGQGEQYFGPGTRLTVT.